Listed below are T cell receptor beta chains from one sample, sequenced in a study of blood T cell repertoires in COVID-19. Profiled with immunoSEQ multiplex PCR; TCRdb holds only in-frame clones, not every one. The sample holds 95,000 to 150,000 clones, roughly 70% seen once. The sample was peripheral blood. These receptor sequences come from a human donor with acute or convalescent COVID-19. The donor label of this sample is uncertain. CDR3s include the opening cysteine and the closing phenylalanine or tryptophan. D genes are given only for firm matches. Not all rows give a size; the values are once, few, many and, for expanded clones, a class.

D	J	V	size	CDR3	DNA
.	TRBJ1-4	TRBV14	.	CASSRGLNEKLFF	TGTGCCAGCAGCCGGGGACTTAATGAAAAACTGTTTTTT
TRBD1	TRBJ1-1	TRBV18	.	CASSPGTGVTEAFF	TGTGCCAGCTCACCGGGGACAGGGGTCACTGAAGCTTTCTTT
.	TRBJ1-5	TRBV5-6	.	CASSRGGRLSNQPQHF	TGTGCCAGCAGCCGTGGTGGGAGACTTAGCAATCAGCCCCAGCATTTT
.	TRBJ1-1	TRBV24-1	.	CATSGLMGAHNTEAFF	TGTGCCACCAGTGGTTTAATGGGGGCGCATAACACTGAAGCTTTCTTT
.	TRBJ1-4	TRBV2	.	CASKGGRLEKLFF	TGTGCCTCTAAGGGAGGCAGACTTGAAAAACTGTTTTTT
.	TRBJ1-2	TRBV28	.	CASSLVTAIYGYTF	TGTGCCAGCAGTTTAGTGACAGCCATCTATGGCTACACCTTC
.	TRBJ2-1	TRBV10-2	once	CASTQDRTYNEQFF	TGCGCCAGCACCCAGGACAGAACCTACAATGAGCAGTTCTTC
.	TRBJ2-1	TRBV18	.	CASSPPLKLSYNEQFF	TGTGCCAGCTCACCCCCTTTAAAGCTCTCCTACAATGAGCAGTTCTTC
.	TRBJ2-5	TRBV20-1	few	CSAGAEETQYF	TGCAGTGCTGGGGCGGAGGAGACCCAGTACTTC
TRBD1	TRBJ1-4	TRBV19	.	CASRTGGAEKLFF	TGTGCCAGTAGGACAGGGGGCGCGGAAAAACTGTTTTTT
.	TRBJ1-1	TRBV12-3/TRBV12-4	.	CASSLRGTEAFF	TGTGCCAGCAGTTTAAGGGGAACTGAAGCTTTCTTT
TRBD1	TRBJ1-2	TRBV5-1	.	CASTRDRLGGDGYTF	TGCGCCAGCACCCGGGACAGGCTCGGCGGAGATGGCTACACCTTC
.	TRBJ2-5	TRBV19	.	CASALSGAETQYF	TGTGCCAGTGCTCTTTCAGGGGCGGAGACCCAGTACTTC
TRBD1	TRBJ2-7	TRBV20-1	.	CSASPGDRGYEQYF	TGCAGTGCTAGTCCCGGGGACAGGGGGTACGAGCAGTACTTC
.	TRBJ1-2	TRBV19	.	CACSSGNNYGYTF	TGTGCCTGTTCATCGGGTAATAACTATGGCTACACCTTC
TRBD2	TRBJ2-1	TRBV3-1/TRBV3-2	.	CASTYTGRGAHNEQFF	TGTGCCAGCACCTACACTGGGCGGGGGGCCCACAATGAGCAGTTCTTC
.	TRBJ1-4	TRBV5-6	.	CASSLGRPVEKLFF	TGTGCCAGCAGCTTGGGGAGGCCTGTTGAAAAACTGTTTTTT
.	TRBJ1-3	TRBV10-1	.	CARPLTVHSGNTIYF	TGCGCCAGACCCCTGACAGTTCACTCTGGAAACACCATATATTTT
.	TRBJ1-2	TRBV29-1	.	CSVEDNRNYGYTF	TGCAGCGTTGAGGACAACAGGAACTATGGCTACACCTTC
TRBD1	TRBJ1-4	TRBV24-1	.	CATSDPSRQGGSEKLFF	TGTGCCACCAGTGACCCTTCCCGACAGGGGGGAAGTGAAAAACTGTTTTTT
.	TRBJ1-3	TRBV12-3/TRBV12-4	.	CASSWGHTIYF	TGTGCCAGCAGTTGGGGGCACACCATATATTTT
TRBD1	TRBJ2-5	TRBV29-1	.	CSVEEGGSGFWETQYF	TGCAGCGTTGAAGAAGGGGGCTCCGGGTTCTGGGAGACCCAGTACTTC
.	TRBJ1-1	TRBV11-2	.	CASRLGGGEAFF	TGTGCCAGCAGACTGGGGGGGGGTGAAGCTTTCTTT
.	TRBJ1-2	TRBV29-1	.	CSVLDTSNYGYTF	TGCAGCGTCTTGGACACCTCTAACTATGGCTACACCTTC
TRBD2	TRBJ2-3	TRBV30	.	CAWNILAGDADTQYF	TGTGCCTGGAATATACTAGCGGGGGACGCAGATACGCAGTATTTT
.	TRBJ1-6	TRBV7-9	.	CASSAQGKDSPLHF	TGTGCCAGCAGCGCCCAGGGGAAGGATTCACCCCTCCACTTT
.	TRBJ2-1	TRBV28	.	CASSFSSSQFF	TGTGCCAGCAGTTTTTCGAGTAGCCAGTTCTTC
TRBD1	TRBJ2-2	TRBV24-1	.	CATSDSHRGQNTGELFF	TGTGCCACCAGTGATTCCCACAGGGGGCAGAACACCGGGGAGCTGTTTTTT
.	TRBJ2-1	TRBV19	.	CASSIWGRSSYNEQFF	TGTGCCAGTAGTATTTGGGGCCGGAGCTCCTACAATGAGCAGTTCTTC
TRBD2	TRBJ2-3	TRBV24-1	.	CATSDWGLADTDTQYF	TGTGCCACCAGTGATTGGGGACTAGCTGACACAGATACGCAGTATTTT
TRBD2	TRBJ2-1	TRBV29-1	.	CSVREGLAYEQFF	TGCAGCGTCAGAGAGGGACTAGCCTATGAGCAGTTCTTC